These T cell receptor beta chains were read from a single sample in a study of shared clonotypes between healthy human individuals. Libraries were prepared by immunoSEQ multiplex PCR; TCRdb keeps only in-frame clonotypes and omits some of them. This table has over a million clones, about 96% appearing once. Specimen: naive CD4+ T cells sorted from blood. The receptors here all came from a man aged 25-45 years in good health. The CDR3 runs from the conserved cysteine through the conserved F or W. Each record gives: clone size, J gene, D gene, V gene, CDR3 protein, CDR3 DNA. D genes are given only for firm matches. Expanded clones get a size class; other rows say once, few or many, or leave the size out.

size: .; J: TRBJ1-1; D: .; V: TRBV7-3; CDR3: CASSPRGSNTEAFF; DNA: TGTGCCAGCAGCCCCAGGGGTTCAAACACTGAAGCTTTCTTT
size: .; J: TRBJ2-1; D: .; V: TRBV2; CDR3: CASIQDGPGEQFF; DNA: TGTGCCAGCATACAGGACGGACCTGGGGAACAGTTCTTC
size: .; J: TRBJ2-5; D: .; V: TRBV5-6; CDR3: CATTEGVQETQYF; DNA: TGTGCCACCACGGAGGGGGTCCAAGAGACCCAGTACTTC
size: .; J: TRBJ2-2; D: TRBD1; V: TRBV11-2; CDR3: CASSRDSSTGELFF; DNA: TGTGCCAGCAGTCGGGACAGTTCCACCGGGGAGCTGTTTTTT
size: .; J: TRBJ1-2; D: .; V: TRBV7-9; CDR3: CASSLEQSMGGYTF; DNA: TGTGCCAGCAGCTTAGAACAGTCGATGGGGGGCTACACCTTC
size: .; J: TRBJ2-1; D: TRBD2; V: TRBV19; CDR3: CASSNLAGGLNNEQFF; DNA: TGTGCCAGTAGCAACCTAGCGGGAGGTCTAAACAATGAGCAGTTCTTC
size: once; J: TRBJ1-4; D: .; V: TRBV10-2; CDR3: CASSESIGTQLTNEKLFF; DNA: TGCGCCAGCAGTGAGTCGATAGGGACCCAACTCACTAATGAAAAACTGTTTTTT
size: .; J: TRBJ2-3; D: .; V: TRBV27; CDR3: CASSLVGVTDTQYF; DNA: TGTGCCAGCAGTTTGGTGGGAGTAACTGATACGCAGTATTTT
size: once; J: TRBJ2-1; D: .; V: TRBV25-1; CDR3: CASTGRWDEQFF; DNA: TGTGCCAGCACCGGACGGTGGGATGAGCAGTTCTTC
size: .; J: TRBJ2-1; D: TRBD2; V: TRBV5-1; CDR3: CASSSLRTSGSGDNEQFF; DNA: TGCGCCAGCAGCTCCCTTCGGACTAGCGGGAGTGGGGACAATGAGCAGTTCTTC
size: .; J: TRBJ1-3; D: .; V: TRBV5-1; CDR3: CASSLLPAENTIYF; DNA: TGCGCCAGCAGCTTGTTACCCGCGGAAAACACCATATATTTT
size: few; J: TRBJ1-1; D: TRBD1; V: TRBV7-9; CDR3: CASSLPTGVRTEAFF; DNA: TGTGCCAGCAGCCTACCCACAGGGGTTCGGACTGAAGCTTTCTTT
size: .; J: TRBJ2-1; D: .; V: TRBV11-2; CDR3: CASSQRYEQFF; DNA: TGTGCCAGCAGCCAAAGGTATGAGCAGTTCTTC
size: .; J: TRBJ2-1; D: .; V: TRBV6-5; CDR3: CASRGREGPNNEQFF; DNA: TGTGCCAGCAGGGGGAGAGAGGGCCCCAACAATGAGCAGTTCTTC
size: .; J: TRBJ2-2; D: TRBD2; V: TRBV28; CDR3: CASSLLAGNTGELFF; DNA: TGTGCCAGCAGTTTATTAGCGGGGAACACCGGGGAGCTGTTTTTT
size: .; J: TRBJ2-3; D: .; V: TRBV6-5; CDR3: CASSYGLAQGDTQYF; DNA: TGTGCCAGCAGTTACGGATTGGCCCAAGGGGATACGCAGTATTTT
size: .; J: TRBJ2-1; D: .; V: TRBV5-1; CDR3: CASSLFGTGGSRNEQFF; DNA: TGCGCCAGCAGCCTATTTGGGACAGGCGGGAGTCGCAATGAGCAGTTCTTC
size: .; J: TRBJ2-7; D: TRBD2; V: TRBV5-4; CDR3: CASSSVGGPLYEQYF; DNA: TGTGCCAGCAGCTCGGTGGGAGGGCCCCTCTACGAGCAGTACTTC
size: .; J: TRBJ1-1; D: TRBD1; V: TRBV5-4; CDR3: CASSKDRGNTEAFF; DNA: TGTGCCAGCAGTAAGGACAGGGGGAACACTGAAGCTTTCTTT
size: .; J: TRBJ2-3; D: TRBD2; V: TRBV9; CDR3: CASSVGGSGTQYF; DNA: TGTGCCAGCAGCGTAGGCGGGAGCGGTACGCAGTATTTT
size: .; J: TRBJ1-5; D: TRBD1; V: TRBV2; CDR3: CASRVTGTGNQPQHF; DNA: TGTGCCAGCAGGGTGACAGGGACAGGCAATCAGCCCCAGCATTTT
size: .; J: TRBJ1-5; D: .; V: TRBV7-2; CDR3: CASSLRQGNQPQHF; DNA: TGTGCCAGCAGCCTAAGACAGGGCAATCAGCCCCAGCATTTT
size: .; J: TRBJ2-5; D: TRBD1; V: TRBV6-5; CDR3: CASSRTGGEETQYF; DNA: TGTGCCAGCAGCCGGACAGGGGGCGAGGAGACCCAGTACTTC
size: .; J: TRBJ2-1; D: TRBD1; V: TRBV5-8; CDR3: CASSLAVLGQGGLEQFF; DNA: TGTGCCAGCAGCTTGGCCGTTTTGGGACAGGGCGGGCTTGAGCAGTTCTTC
size: .; J: TRBJ2-1; D: .; V: TRBV2; CDR3: CASNQELTGRQFF; DNA: TGTGCCAGCAACCAGGAACTCACGGGTAGGCAGTTCTTC
size: .; J: TRBJ2-3; D: .; V: TRBV5-5; CDR3: CASSSSASTDTQYF; DNA: TGTGCCAGCAGCTCCTCCGCTAGCACAGATACGCAGTATTTT
size: .; J: TRBJ2-1; D: TRBD1; V: TRBV18; CDR3: CASSDLDRANEQFF; DNA: TGTGCCAGCTCAGATCTGGACAGGGCCAATGAGCAGTTCTTC
size: .; J: TRBJ1-2; D: TRBD1; V: TRBV5-1; CDR3: CASSERTGAPTTF; DNA: TGCGCCAGCAGCGAAAGGACAGGGGCGCCAACCACCTTC
size: .; J: TRBJ1-1; D: .; V: TRBV29-1; CDR3: CSVVGQGGTEAFF; DNA: TGCAGCGTCGTGGGGCAGGGCGGCACTGAAGCTTTCTTT
size: .; J: TRBJ2-1; D: TRBD2; V: TRBV5-4; CDR3: CASSDGGLSGRAREQFF; DNA: TGTGCCAGCAGCGATGGAGGACTAAGCGGGAGGGCCCGGGAGCAGTTCTTC
size: .; J: TRBJ2-1; D: .; V: TRBV18; CDR3: CASSPLGGNEQFF; DNA: TGTGCCAGCTCACCACTGGGCGGGAATGAGCAGTTCTTC
size: .; J: TRBJ2-1; D: .; V: TRBV1; CDR3: CTSSPTKLARCDEQFF; DNA: TGCACCAGCAGCCCAACAAAACTAGCACGGTGCGATGAGCAGTTCTTC
size: .; J: TRBJ2-5; D: .; V: TRBV5-6; CDR3: CASSLPGQGETQYF; DNA: TGTGCCAGCAGCTTGCCAGGGCAGGGGGAGACCCAGTACTTC